The entry below gives a single TCR beta chain sequence along with its context. Its target is unknown. These data originate in a study of cytomegalovirus exposure and HLA in healthy donors. The V gene's germline CDR1 is SGHRS and CDR2 YFSETQ. There are 17 residues in the CDR3. V trimming: 7 bases; J trimming: 2 bases; junction bases outside the gene matches: 10. The PCR contained 60 Vbeta and 13 Jbeta primers. Only in-frame clones appear in the TCRdb table, and some are missing; sequencing was by immunoSEQ multiplex PCR. The sample includes approximately 80,000 clones, roughly 73% of them seen just once. Broader study findings: Previously analyzed data showed that most TCR beta V segments were productive at a frequency of about 90% or about 30%.

Sequenced material: PBMCs. V usage is TRBV5-1 and J usage is TRBJ2-3; 13 bases match TRBD2. This receptor was taken from a woman aged 40 to 50 in good health and CMV-seropositive. DNA of the CDR3: TGCGCCAGCCGCAGGACTAGCGGGGGAGGATACACAGATACGCAGTATTTT. This translates into CASRRTSGGGYTDTQYF.